Sequencing of this T cell receptor (beta chain) was carried out in a study of blood T cells in healthy people across ages. Primed by a sample-barcoded 5' primer and a J-beta primer mix, a second PCR proceeded for roughly 6 to 12 cycles. TCRdb independently ran MiXCR on the 5' RACE reads; one entry per CDR3 protein. The sample yields 750,000 to 850,000 distinct CDR3 sequences, more than 20% seen once. These data are also associated with another study on T cells of mothers and their children.

The clonotype originates from a boy aged 10-17 years in good health. The sequencing sample was made of blood.

The CDR3 loop is CASSLGLAGESQYF. In nucleotides, the CDR3 is TGTGCCAGCAGTTTAGGTCTAGCGGGAGAATCGCAGTATTTT. The chain has TRBV27 and TRBJ2-3, with 10 nucleotides matching TRBD2. The CDR3 is 14 residues long. In germline, CDR1 is MNHEY, CDR2 SMNVEV (reference sequence). V trimming: 2 bases; J trimming: 10 bases; junction bases outside the gene matches: 6.